The entry that follows covers one T cell receptor (beta chain) sequence. As yet, its antigen is unknown. This sample stems from a study of response to subunit inactivated influenza vaccine. General observations from the study: Each seasonal flu vaccination may recruit only limited new T cells, authors suggested.

TCRdb passed the RT-PCR reads through MiXCR, listing each CDR3 protein once. The data hold fewer than 700,000 distinct CDR3 sequences, with 10% to 15% observed a single time. The germline CDR1 and CDR2 sequences are SGHRS and YFSETQ. V was pared by 1 base and J by 5 bases, with 18 bases between. CDR3 length equals 16 residues. This chain connects TRBV5-1 to TRBJ1-1; D possibly corresponds to TRBD1 (6 bases). The receptor was derived from a man over 45 who received an inactivated influenza vaccine. Source: PBMCs from blood, taken about 40 days after vaccination. CDR3 protein: CASSLRLAGESTEAFF. The CDR3 region has the DNA TGCGCCAGCAGCTTGAGGCTGGCAGGGGAAAGTACTGAAGCTTTCTTT.